This is a list of T cell receptor beta chains from one sample in a study of CD8+ T cells in alopecia areata. Sequenced by immunoSEQ multiplex PCR; TCRdb stores in-frame clones only, minus some. The sample lists 150,000 to 200,000 clones; roughly 58% were seen once. The sequencing here drew on CD4+ T cells sorted from blood, taken at approximately week 56, from a patient treated with tofacitinib. The receptors shown here come from a human donor with alopecia areata. Each CDR3 is given without its conserved first and last residue.

V	J	CDR3
TRBV29-1	TRBJ1-2	SVEDGTRGYT
TRBV9	TRBJ1-1	ASSVGGTEAF
TRBV19	TRBJ2-2	ASSIPGAVNTGELF
TRBV29-1	TRBJ2-3	SAGLGAYITEDTQY
TRBV15	TRBJ1-5	ATSRDVDQTQPQH
TRBV2	TRBJ1-5	ASSGGQLNQPQH
TRBV30	TRBJ1-6	ARQANNSPLH
TRBV4-2	TRBJ2-7	ASSQEGRDEQY
TRBV5-1	TRBJ1-2	ASSLLPQGVSNYGYT
TRBV29-1	TRBJ1-4	SVSGTANEKLF
TRBV6-1	TRBJ2-3	ASSEARADTQY
TRBV19	TRBJ2-7	ASSTNRDLRVYEQY
TRBV4-1	TRBJ2-5	ASSQAYRDGGETQY
TRBV15	TRBJ1-2	ATSRDRGTNGYT
TRBV6-5	TRBJ1-6	ASSRTGGYSPLH
TRBV29-1	TRBJ1-1	SASHRGTEAF
TRBV6-5	TRBJ1-1	ASSQGQGRAF
TRBV30	TRBJ1-1	ACKRGGQITEAF
TRBV25-1	TRBJ2-2	ASSESGAGFGELF
TRBV29-1	TRBJ2-7	SVEAGKNYEQY
TRBV5-1	TRBJ2-7	ASSLVQGRSYEQY
TRBV25-1	TRBJ1-1	ASSGTGTGKNTEAF
TRBV30	TRBJ1-5	AWSDRVDQPQH
TRBV19	TRBJ1-5	ASSIPRFQPQH
TRBV5-6	TRBJ2-7	ASSSPTGFYEQY
TRBV12-5	TRBJ1-1	ASGLGTGGDTEAF
TRBV30	TRBJ1-1	AWIQGAITEAF
TRBV15	TRBJ1-1	ATSHERQTEAF
TRBV30	TRBJ2-3	AWSRTSRGAGDTQY
TRBV30	TRBJ1-2	AWSFGTTYGYT
TRBV29-1	TRBJ1-1	SVGVYPLNTEAF
TRBV10-3	TRBJ1-6	AIKEGTGRNSPLH
TRBV10-3	TRBJ1-2	AISESQESYGYT
TRBV30	TRBJ2-5	AWSGTSSGYTQY
TRBV5-6	TRBJ2-1	ASSPIGGGFDNEQF
TRBV19	TRBJ1-5	ATAFGIDQPQH
TRBV6-5	TRBJ1-2	ASSTDRVGGYT
TRBV29-1	TRBJ1-3	SVAGSGNTIY
TRBV7-2	TRBJ2-7	ASSLGRTAYEQY
TRBV5-1	TRBJ2-7	ASSPTGTPPYEQY
TRBV21-1	TRBJ1-4	ASSPGQGNEKLF
TRBV6-5	TRBJ1-2	ASSTGTIYGYT
TRBV11-2	TRBJ2-7	ASSSAGQLGEQY
TRBV27	TRBJ1-2	ASSPDRGRGGYT
TRBV5-1	TRBJ1-2	ASSFTPPGTAYGYT
TRBV6-6	TRBJ2-7	ASTTGSYEQY
TRBV4-1	TRBJ2-5	ASSQVIRETQY
TRBV9	TRBJ2-3	ASSPHPPDTQY
TRBV6-1	TRBJ2-2	ASSEARWPGELF
TRBV4-2	TRBJ2-2	ASSQDNWLLSGELF
TRBV6-1	TRBJ2-3	ASEHSNTDTQY
TRBV4-1	TRBJ1-2	ASSQIRTVDGYT
TRBV2	TRBJ2-5	ASSESRGLGETQY
TRBV6-1	TRBJ1-5	ASREQGAPYSNQPQH
TRBV5-6	TRBJ1-2	ASSLSGTANYGYT
TRBV4-2	TRBJ1-6	ASSQDWTGNNSPLH
TRBV7-2	TRBJ2-1	ASSAGLSYNEQF
TRBV5-1	TRBJ2-3	ASSLSPGVDTQY